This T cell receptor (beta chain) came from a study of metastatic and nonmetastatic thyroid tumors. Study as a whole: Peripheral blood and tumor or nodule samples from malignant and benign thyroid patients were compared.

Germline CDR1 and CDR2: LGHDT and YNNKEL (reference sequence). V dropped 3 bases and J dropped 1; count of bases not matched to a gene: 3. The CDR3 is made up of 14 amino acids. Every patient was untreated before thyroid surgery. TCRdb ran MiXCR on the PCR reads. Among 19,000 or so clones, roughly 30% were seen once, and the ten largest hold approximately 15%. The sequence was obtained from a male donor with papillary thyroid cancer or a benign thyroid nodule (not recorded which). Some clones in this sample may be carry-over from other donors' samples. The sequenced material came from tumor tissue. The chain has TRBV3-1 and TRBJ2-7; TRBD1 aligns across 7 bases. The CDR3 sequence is CASSHGTESYEQYF. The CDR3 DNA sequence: TGTGCCAGCAGCCACGGGACAGAGTCCTACGAGCAGTACTTC.